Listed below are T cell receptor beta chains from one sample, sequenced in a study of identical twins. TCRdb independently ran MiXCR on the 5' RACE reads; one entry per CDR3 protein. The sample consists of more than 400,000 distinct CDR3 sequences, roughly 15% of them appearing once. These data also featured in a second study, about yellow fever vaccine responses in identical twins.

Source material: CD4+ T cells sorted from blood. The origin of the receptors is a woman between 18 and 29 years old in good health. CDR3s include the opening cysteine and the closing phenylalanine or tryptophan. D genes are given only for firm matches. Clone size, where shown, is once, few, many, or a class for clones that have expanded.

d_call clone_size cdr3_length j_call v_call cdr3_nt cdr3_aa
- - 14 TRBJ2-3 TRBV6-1 TGTGCCAGCAGACGCGACAGGATGCCAGATACGCAGTATTTT CASRRDRMPDTQYF
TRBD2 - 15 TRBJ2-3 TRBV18 TGTGCCAGCCGCGTAGGCGGGGGGCGCACAGATACGCAGTATTTT CASRVGGGRTDTQYF
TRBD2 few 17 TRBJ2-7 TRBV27 TGTGCCAGCAGTTCACCAATTAGACTAGCGGGAGGTTACGAGCAGTACTTC CASSSPIRLAGGYEQYF
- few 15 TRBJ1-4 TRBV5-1 TGCGCCAGCAGCGCGAGATCGGGACTGTATGAAAAACTGTTTTTT CASSARSGLYEKLFF
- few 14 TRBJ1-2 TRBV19 TGTGCCAGTAGTATAGGGCGCGGTAACTATGGCTACACCTTC CASSIGRGNYGYTF
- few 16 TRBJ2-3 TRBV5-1 TGCGCCAGCAGCCGGAGAAATAGCAGAAGCACAGATACGCAGTATTTT CASSRRNSRSTDTQYF
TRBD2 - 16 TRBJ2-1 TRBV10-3 TGTGCCATCAGTGAGTGGGGGACTAGCGGGCGTAATGAGCAGTTCTTC CAISEWGTSGRNEQFF
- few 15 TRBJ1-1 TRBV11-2 TGTGCCAGCAGCTCCTCTGCAGGGATAAACACTGAAGCTTTCTTT CASSSSAGINTEAFF
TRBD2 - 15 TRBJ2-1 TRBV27 TGTGCCAGCACAAGTCTGGGAGGGAGTCACAATGAGCAGTTCTTC CASTSLGGSHNEQFF
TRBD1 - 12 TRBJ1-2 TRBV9 TGTGCCAGCAGCGCCGGGGACAGAGGCTACACCTTC CASSAGDRGYTF
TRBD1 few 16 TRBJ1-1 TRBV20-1 TGCAGTGCTAAGCCGGGACAGGGGGCGGGGAACACTGAAGCTTTCTTT CSAKPGQGAGNTEAFF
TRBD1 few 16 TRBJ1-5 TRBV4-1 TGCGCCAGCAGCCACTCCGGACAGGGCTCGATTCAGCCCCAGCATTTT CASSHSGQGSIQPQHF
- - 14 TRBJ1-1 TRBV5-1 TGCGACAGCAGCTCCGGGACCCTGAACACTGAAGCTTTCTTT CDSSSGTLNTEAFF
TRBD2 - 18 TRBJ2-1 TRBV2 TGTGCCAGCAGTTTTTACGCTAGCGGGATGAGCTCCTACAATGAGCAGTTCTTC CASSFYASGMSSYNEQFF
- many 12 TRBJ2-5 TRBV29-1 TGCAGCGTTGTGGCAGTACAAGAGACCCAGTACTTC CSVVAVQETQYF
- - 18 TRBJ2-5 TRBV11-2 TGTGCCAGCAGCCGACCCCCCACAGGGAAAGTTTGGATAGAGACCCAGTACTTC CASSRPPTGKVWIETQYF
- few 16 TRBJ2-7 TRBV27 TGTGCCAGCAGTTTAGGAGCGGGCGGCCAGGCCTACGAGCAGTACTTC CASSLGAGGQAYEQYF
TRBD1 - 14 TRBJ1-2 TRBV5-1 TGCGCCAGCAGCCACGACAGGGAGGTGATTCCCTACACCTTC CASSHDREVIPYTF